This T cell receptor beta chain was retrieved from a study of blood T cell repertoires in COVID-19. Assay: immunoSEQ multiplex PCR; the TCRdb copy retains only in-frame clones and omits some. Altogether roughly 230,000 clones are present, 85% being singletons, with the ten largest covering 5% to 7%. After removal of 1 base from V and 0 bases from J, the junction contained 7 bases not matched to a gene. CDR3 length: 17 residues. Germline-derived CDR1 and CDR2 are SGHAT and FQNNGV. This chain uses TRBV11-2 with TRBJ2-3; 7 positions agree with TRBD2. This TCR was recovered from a woman aged 55-70 years with active or convalescent COVID-19. What was sequenced was peripheral blood. CDR3 DNA: TGTGCCAGCAGCTTAGGGCGGGGGATTTATAGCACAGATACGCAGTATTTT. Its translation: CASSLGRGIYSTDTQYF.